Listed below are T cell receptor beta chains from one sample, sequenced in a study of blood T cell repertoires in COVID-19. Clones were sequenced by immunoSEQ multiplex PCR, and TCRdb holds only the in-frame ones, with some missing. The sample holds more than 150,000 clones; around 80% are singletons and the top ten take 2.5% to 3.5%. The source material was peripheral blood. The receptors derive from a woman aged 60-70 years with acute or convalescent COVID-19. The CDR3 runs from the conserved cysteine through the conserved F or W. D genes are given only for firm matches. Size values are once, few and many counts, or a class for expanded clones, and some rows have none.

d_gene	v_gene	j_gene	abundance	CDR3nt	CDR3aa
TRBD1	TRBV3-1/TRBV3-2	TRBJ1-2	few	TGTGCCAGCACCGGACAGGGGGAAAACTATGGCTACACCTTC	CASTGQGENYGYTF
TRBD1	TRBV5-6	TRBJ1-4	.	TGTGCCAGCAGCGCCAGGGGGCGCGGGGAAAAACTGTTTTTT	CASSARGRGEKLFF
.	TRBV5-4	TRBJ2-7	.	TGTGCCAGCAGCTTGGACAGAGGGCCGACCTACGAGCAGTACTTC	CASSLDRGPTYEQYF
TRBD2	TRBV9	TRBJ2-1	.	TGTGCCAGCAGCGTAGGGACTAGCGGGGGGGCCCAGCAGTTCTTC	CASSVGTSGGAQQFF
.	TRBV6-5	TRBJ1-6	once	TGTGCCAGCAGTTACGGGTCAGGTTATAATTCACCCCTCCACTTT	CASSYGSGYNSPLHF
TRBD1	TRBV14	TRBJ2-5	once	TGTGCCAGCAGCCAAGCCCGGGGACAGGGGTCAGAGACCCAGTACTTC	CASSQARGQGSETQYF
TRBD1	TRBV2	TRBJ1-3	.	TGTGCCAGCAGGGAACAGGGGGATTTGGGAAACACCATATATTTT	CASREQGDLGNTIYF
TRBD2	TRBV9	TRBJ2-3	.	TGTGCCAGCAGCGTTGCTGGGCGGGAGGCGGCAGATACGCAGTATTTT	CASSVAGREAADTQYF
.	TRBV7-2	TRBJ1-5	once	TGTGCCAGCAGCCCCGGACAGACTAGCAATCAGCCCCAGCATTTT	CASSPGQTSNQPQHF
.	TRBV2	TRBJ2-7	.	TGTGCCAGCAGTGAAGAGTCGGGGTCCCCCTACGAGCAGTACTTC	CASSEESGSPYEQYF
.	TRBV3-1/TRBV3-2	TRBJ1-2	.	TGTGCCAGCAGCCAGGGGAGAGGAGGCTACACCTTC	CASSQGRGGYTF
TRBD1	TRBV9	TRBJ1-6	.	TGTGCCAGCAGCGTGGCCGGGACAGGCTATAATTCACCCCTCCACTTT	CASSVAGTGYNSPLHF
.	TRBV18	TRBJ1-5	.	TGTGCCAGCTCACCACAGGGGTCTGATCAGCCCCAGCATTTT	CASSPQGSDQPQHF
.	TRBV9	TRBJ1-2	.	TGTGCCAGCAGCCGACTCCAGAACTCCAACTATGGCTACACCTTC	CASSRLQNSNYGYTF
TRBD1	TRBV7-2	TRBJ1-2	.	TGTGCCAGCACCTTCACAGGGGGTAAAGGCTATGGCTACACCTTC	CASTFTGGKGYGYTF
TRBD2	TRBV7-2	TRBJ2-2	.	TGTGCCAGCAGCGTACTAGCGGGGACGAACACCGGGGAGCTGTTTTTT	CASSVLAGTNTGELFF
TRBD2	TRBV5-1	TRBJ2-3	.	TGCGCCAGCCACTTAGCGGGGGGCCCTACAGATACGCAGTATTTT	CASHLAGGPTDTQYF
.	TRBV4-1	TRBJ2-1	.	TGCGCCAGCAGCCGTCCTACAGGGTCCTACAATGAGCAGTTCTTC	CASSRPTGSYNEQFF
TRBD2	TRBV7-9	TRBJ2-4	.	TGTGCCAGCAGTTCCGTCTATAGCGGGGGGAACATTCAGTACTTC	CASSSVYSGGNIQYF
.	TRBV14	TRBJ1-1	.	TGTGCCAGCAGCCAAGACAGGGTTCTTGAAGCTTTCTTT	CASSQDRVLEAFF
.	TRBV10-1	TRBJ1-1	once	TGCGCCAGCAGTGATACAGGGCGGGCTGAAGCTTTCTTT	CASSDTGRAEAFF
.	TRBV28	TRBJ1-1	.	TGTGCCAGCAGTTTACAGGGGACTGAAGCTTTCTTT	CASSLQGTEAFF
.	TRBV6-4	TRBJ1-2	.	TGTGCCAGCAGTGACTCGGGCAGAAATGGCTACACCTTC	CASSDSGRNGYTF
TRBD1	TRBV18	TRBJ1-2	.	TGTGCCAGCTCACCACAGGGACAGGGCGATGGCTACACCTTC	CASSPQGQGDGYTF